The 6 T cell receptor beta chains reported below all come from one sample, sequenced in a study of blood T cell repertoires in COVID-19. Clones were sequenced by immunoSEQ multiplex PCR, and TCRdb holds only the in-frame ones, with some missing. The sample lists 200,000 to 250,000 clones; 86% were seen once. Input material: peripheral blood. The receptors shown here come from a woman of 80 years or more with COVID-19, enrolled during active disease.

The rearrangement links TRBV5-1 to TRBJ2-2; D may be TRBD2 (6 bases). The CDR3 loop spans 14 amino acids. In germline, CDR1 is SGHRS, CDR2 YFSETQ. Deletions cut 0 bases from V and 6 bases from J, with 9 bases between. The CDR3 sequence is CASSLDWGAGELFF. CDR3 nucleotide sequence: TGCGCCAGCAGCTTGGATTGGGGGGCCGGGGAGCTGTTTTTT.

The genes are TRBV4-2 and TRBJ2-1; 7 bases map to TRBD2. Germline CDR1 and CDR2: LGHNA and YNFKEQ. Trimming took 0 bases from V and 7 from J; bases not matched to a gene: 6. This CDR3 has 15 residues. The CDR3 loop is CASSQDIRGENEQFF. CDR3 nucleotides: TGTGCCAGCAGCCAAGATATACGGGGGGAGAATGAGCAGTTCTTC.

J is TRBJ2-7 and V is TRBV5-4; 7 nucleotides line up with TRBD2. The V and J ends lost 1 base and 5 bases, in that order; junction bases with no gene match: 15. Looked up from germline, CDR1 is SGHNT and CDR2 is YYREEE (reference sequence). The CDR3 loop spans 17 amino acids. The DNA of the CDR3 is TGTGCCAGCAGCTTGCCGGGGGGTCAGACGGTAGCCCACGAGCAGTACTTC. The encoded protein is CASSLPGGQTVAHEQYF.

As concerns this clone: At one end, the junction sequence differs from germline, possibly due to a read error. The chain combines TRBV7-7 with TRBJ2-5; 11 nucleotides match TRBD2. The length of the CDR3 is 16 residues. Germline V lookup: CDR1 SSHAT, CDR2 FNYEAQ (reference sequence). The CDR3 DNA reads as TGTGCTAGCAGTCCTATAGCGGGGGGGCCAGGAGAGACCCAGTACTTC. Its protein is CASSPIAGGPGETQYF.

The chain links TRBV7-2 to TRBJ1-5, with D unclear. There are 13 residues in the CDR3. V lost 2 bases, J lost 6 bases, and 8 bases lay in between. The germline V gene has CDR1 SGHTA and CDR2 FQGNSA. DNA of the CDR3: TGTGCCAGCAGCTTACCCGGTGCTCAGCCCCAGCATTTT. Encoded protein: CASSLPGAQPQHF. Supplemented by reference TRBV7-2 and TRBJ1-5, the full variable domain reads GAGVSQSPSNKVTEKGKDVELRCDPISGHTALYWYRQSLGQGLEFLIYFQGNSAPDKSGLPSDRFSAERTGGSVSTLTIQRTQQEDSAVYLCASSLPGAQPQHFGDGTRLSIL.

The J gene is TRBJ1-1, the V gene TRBV9; TRBD1 might be the D (6 bases). This CDR3 is 14 amino acids long. Per the germline V gene, CDR1 is SGDLS and CDR2 is YYNGEE. Trimming took off 1 base at V and 4 bases at J, with 11 bases between the two ends. The CDR3 sequence: CASSVQGGSTEAFF. The DNA of the CDR3 is TGTGCCAGCAGCGTACAAGGGGGTAGCACTGAAGCTTTCTTT. Supplemented by reference TRBV9 and TRBJ1-1, the full variable domain reads DSGVTQTPKHLITATGQRVTLRCSPRSGDLSVYWYQQSLDQGLQFLIQYYNGEERAKGNILERFSAQQFPDLHSELNLSSLELGDSALYFCASSVQGGSTEAFFGQGTRLTVV.